A single sample is the source of the 27 T cell receptor beta chains below, sequenced in a study of blood T cells in healthy people across ages. A sample-barcoded 5' primer and a J-beta primer mix were used in a second PCR of roughly 7 to 11 cycles. Using its own MiXCR run on the 5' RACE reads, TCRdb lists one record per CDR3 protein. The sample contains some 1.8 million distinct CDR3 sequences, 39% of which appear only once. Material: blood. The source is a human donor in good health.

This clonotype was detected a few times. DNA for the CDR3: TGTGCCAGCAGCTTAGTAGTAGCGGGGGGGCTCGATGAGCAGTTCTTC. Amino acids: CASSLVVAGGLDEQFF. The chain employs TRBV7-2 and TRBJ2-1; 11 bases are shared with TRBD2. The CDR3 has 16 amino acids. The V gene's germline CDR1 is SGHTA and CDR2 FQGNSA. Losses at the gene ends were 1 base for V and 8 bases for J; bases not matched to a gene: 7.

This clonotype was detected only a few times. This rearrangement joins TRBV7-9 to TRBJ1-2; tentatively, D is TRBD1 (5 bases). This CDR3 has 17 amino acids. V lost 7 bases and J lost 0, with 21 bases in between. Germline loops: CDR1 SEHNR, CDR2 FQNEAQ (reference sequence). CDR3 in amino acids: CASNPEIPGWANYGYTF. The CDR3 nucleotides are TGTGCCAGCAACCCCGAGATCCCAGGGTGGGCTAACTATGGCTACACCTTC. The entire variable domain, with the rest obtained from reference TRBV7-9 and TRBJ1-2, is as follows: DTGVSQNPRHKITKRGQNVTFRCDPISEHNRLYWYRQTLGQGPEFLTYFQNEAQLEKSRLLSDRFSAERPKGSFSTLEIQRTEQGDSAMYLCASNPEIPGWANYGYTFGSGTRLTVV.

This chain links TRBV9 with TRBJ2-3, with 7 bases lining up with TRBD2. Germline CDR1 SGDLS, CDR2 YYNGEE. The trim removed 0 bases at V and 2 bases at J, leaving 9 bases unmatched. The CDR3 is made up of 17 amino acids. The CDR3 region is CASSVVSSGTNTDTQYF. Written as DNA, the CDR3 is TGTGCCAGCAGCGTAGTTTCAAGCGGGACGAACACAGATACGCAGTATTTT.

This chain links TRBV20-1 with TRBJ2-5; D gene ambiguous. Germline-derived CDR1 and CDR2 are DFQATT and SNEGSKA (reference sequence). The length of the CDR3 is 13 residues. Trimming pared 6 bases from V and 2 bases from J, leaving 13 bases between. The CDR3 protein is CSALEVQQETQYF. Here the CDR3 DNA reads TGCAGTGCCCTAGAGGTACAGCAAGAGACCCAGTACTTC.

The V gene is TRBV9, the J gene TRBJ1-5; 7 bases are a match to TRBD1. J gave up 4 bases and V 0 bases, and 1 base lay outside the gene matches. CDR3 length: 14 amino acids. CDR1 and CDR2 (germline): SGDLS, YYNGEE. In DNA, the CDR3 is TGTGCCAGCAGCGTAGGGGGACAGAATCAGCCCCAGCATTTT. Translated: CASSVGGQNQPQHF.

The CDR3 DNA reads as TGTGCCAGCAGCTACGAGCGGCCCTACGAGCAGTACTTC. Translated: CASSYERPYEQYF. The chain combines TRBV7-2 with TRBJ2-4; a possible D gene is TRBD2 (5 bases). Judging by the DNA end, TRBJ2-7 fits better; the J call may be wrong. Germline CDR1 and CDR2: SGHTA and FQGNSA. The CDR3 totals 13 residues.

The V gene is TRBV7-2, the J gene TRBJ1-1; weak D call: TRBD1 (6 bases). This CDR3 region has 12 residues. The germline V gene encodes CDR1 SGHTA and CDR2 FQGNSA. Trimming took off 5 bases at V and 8 bases at J, with 12 bases between the two ends. CDR3 region: CASSQGPLEAFF. CDR3 coding DNA: TGTGCCAGCAGCCAGGGGCCTCTAGAAGCTTTCTTT.

V is TRBV7-9 and J is TRBJ2-6; D is unresolved. CDR3 length equals 14 residues. Deletions cut 4 bases from V and 2 bases from J, with 6 bases between. The germline V gene has CDR1 SEHNR and CDR2 FQNEAQ (reference sequence). The CDR3 spells CASSSTAGANVLTF. CDR3 nucleotide sequence: TGTGCCAGCAGCTCGACTGCTGGGGCCAACGTCCTGACTTTC. Complete variable domain (other parts from reference TRBV7-9 and TRBJ2-6): DTGVSQNPRHKITKRGQNVTFRCDPISEHNRLYWYRQTLGQGPEFLTYFQNEAQLEKSRLLSDRFSAERPKGSFSTLEIQRTEQGDSAMYLCASSSTAGANVLTFGAGSRLTVL.

This clonotype was observed a single time. The gene calls are TRBV7-2 and TRBJ2-7, with TRBD1 identical over 8 bases. V was clipped by 2 bases and J by 9 bases; unmatched bases: 9. Germline CDR1 is SGHTA and CDR2 is FQGNSA. This CDR3 has 14 amino acids. This CDR3 reads CASSLLGQGRGQYF. For the CDR3, the DNA is TGTGCCAGCAGCTTACTTGGACAGGGACGCGGGCAGTACTTC.

The chain carries TRBV20-1 and TRBJ2-7; TRBD2 matches 10 bases. CDR3 length equals 15 residues. Germline V gene sequence: CDR1 DFQATT, CDR2 SNEGSKA (reference sequence). Unmatched junction bases numbered 8, after V lost 3 bases and J lost 3 bases. CDR3 coding DNA: TGCAGTGCTAGTGGAAGCGGGGGGGAGCTCTACGAGCAGTACTTC. This gives the protein CSASGSGGELYEQYF.

The chain joins TRBV6-5 to TRBJ2-7; 7 bases fit TRBD1. V trimming: 2 bases; J trimming: 9 bases; junction bases outside the gene matches: 13. Germline V gene lookup returns CDR1 MNHEY and CDR2 SVGAGI. The CDR3 is 15 residues long. The CDR3 region is CASSYRSRDSERQYF. The CDR3 DNA reads TGTGCCAGCAGTTACAGGTCCCGGGACAGCGAGAGGCAGTACTTC.

This clonotype was picked up a small number of times. The chain combines TRBV7-8 with TRBJ2-5; 11 positions match TRBD2. Germline CDR1 and CDR2: SGHVS and FQNEAQ. Trimming took 0 bases from V and 0 from J; bases not matched to a gene: 9. This CDR3 spans 19 amino acids. The DNA of the CDR3 is TGTGCCAGCAGCTTAGCCCTAGCGGGGGGACTTTTGTACCAAGAGACCCAGTACTTC. Its protein product is CASSLALAGGLLYQETQYF.

This clonotype appeared a few times. The rearrangement joins TRBV28 to TRBJ2-7, with TRBD1 matching over 11 bases. The CDR3 spans 18 residues. V trimming: 6 bases; J trimming: 2 bases; junction bases outside the gene matches: 15. CDR1 and CDR2 (germline): MDHEN, SYDVKM. In DNA, the CDR3 is TGTGCCAGCAGCGCCCAGGACAGGGGGCGCTTTAGACCCTACGAGCAGTACTTC. As protein: CASSAQDRGRFRPYEQYF.

This clonotype was recorded only once. This chain links TRBV9 with TRBJ2-7; 11 bases fit TRBD1. CDR1 and CDR2 from the germline V gene are SGDLS and YYNGEE. Trimming removed 4 bases from V and 7 bases from J; junction bases left unmatched: 13. The CDR3 runs to 16 residues. This chain's CDR3 is CASSPSGTGGLGEQYF. CDR3 bases: TGTGCCAGCAGCCCTTCCGGGACAGGGGGACTAGGGGAGCAGTACTTC.

CDR3 sequence: CASSLVGQGDGYTF. CDR3 coding DNA: TGTGCCAGCAGCTTAGTGGGACAGGGCGACGGCTACACCTTC. The chain is built from TRBV7-2 and TRBJ1-2, with 9 bases identical to TRBD1. This CDR3 is built from 14 residues. The germline CDR1 and CDR2 sequences are SGHTA and FQGNSA. With 1 base clipped from V and 8 bases from J, the junction kept 5 bases outside the gene matches.

This clonotype was seen a few times. CDR3 residues: CATSRGGGQGRHEQYF. CDR3 bases: TGTGCCACCAGCAGAGGAGGAGGACAGGGGCGACACGAGCAGTACTTC. The V call is TRBV15, the J call TRBJ2-7; TRBD1 matches at 9 bases. The CDR3 spans 16 residues. The V gene end was trimmed by 1 base and the J gene end by 5 bases; junction bases not matched to a gene: 9. CDR1 and CDR2 (germline): LNHNV, YYDKDF (reference sequence).

V is TRBV5-6 and J is TRBJ1-2; the match to TRBD1 covers 8 bases. Germline-derived CDR1 and CDR2 are SGHDT and YYEEEE. V lost 4 bases to trimming and J lost 8 bases; unmatched junction nucleotides: 7. The CDR3 totals 13 residues. The CDR3 spells CASSRAQGEGYTF. The DNA of the CDR3 is TGTGCCAGCAGCCGGGCACAGGGGGAAGGCTACACCTTC.

This clonotype was counted only a few times. This rearrangement joins TRBV28 to TRBJ1-5; D gene uncertain. The CDR3 is made up of 12 amino acids. V lost 7 bases and J lost 4, with 8 bases in between. Germline V CDR1 and CDR2: MDHEN, SYDVKM. CDR3 in DNA: TGTGCCAGCAAACAGACTAATCAGCCCCAGCATTTT. This encodes CASKQTNQPQHF.

The sample holds many counts of this clonotype. A read error may produce the germline difference seen at one junction end. The chain recombines TRBV4-3 with TRBJ2-1; D possibly corresponds to TRBD2 (6 bases). The CDR3 consists of 14 residues. Germline V CDR1 and CDR2: LGHNA, YSLEER. CDR3 nucleotides: TGTGCCAGCAGCTTAGTCGGGGGAAGCGATGAGCAGTTCTTC. It is translated as CASSLVGGSDEQFF.

The chain employs TRBV28 and TRBJ2-7; D gene uncertain. Trimming stripped 3 bases from V and 2 bases from J, with 14 bases between. The CDR3 runs to 15 residues. Germline loops: CDR1 MDHEN, CDR2 SYDVKM. The CDR3 nucleotides are TGTGCCAGCAGTTTCCGTGACACCAGCCCCTACGAGCAGTACTTC. This sequence encodes CASSFRDTSPYEQYF.

This clonotype was seen only a few times. The rearrangement joins TRBV6-1 to TRBJ1-6; D may be TRBD1 (6 bases). The CDR3 is made up of 13 amino acids. Germline CDR1 reads MNHNS; CDR2 reads SASEGT. The germline V and J ends were trimmed by 6 bases and 6 bases, with 9 bases remaining between them. CDR3 DNA sequence: TGTGCCAGCAGCGACAGGTTTAATTCACCCCTCCACTTT. Translating it yields CASSDRFNSPLHF.

This chain links TRBV6-1 with TRBJ2-7; 8 positions match TRBD1. J lost 7 bases, V lost 3 bases, and 8 bases had no gene match. CDR1 is MNHNS, CDR2 SASEGT, per germline. This CDR3 has 14 amino acids. The CDR3 DNA is TGTGCCAGCAGTGACCTGGACAGGGTGAGGGAGCAGTACTTC. Protein sequence: CASSDLDRVREQYF.

The chain employs TRBV11-1 and TRBJ1-1; D may be TRBD1 (6 bases). Germline-derived CDR1 and CDR2 are SGHAT and FQDESV (reference sequence). V was pared by 3 bases and J by 11 bases, with 16 bases between. The CDR3 totals 13 residues. The CDR3 region is CASSFTRTGLAFF. In nucleotides, the CDR3 is TGTGCCAGCAGCTTCACCAGAACAGGGCTCGCTTTCTTT.

The rearrangement joins TRBV27 to TRBJ1-2; no firm D call. Trimming took off 6 bases at V and 4 bases at J, with 9 bases between the two ends. The germline V gene encodes CDR1 MNHEY and CDR2 SMNVEV (reference sequence). The CDR3 loop spans 12 amino acids. In DNA form, the CDR3 reads TGTGCCAGCAGCTCCTCCCGCTATGGCTACACCTTC. Protein: CASSSSRYGYTF.

Notes on this clonotype: Relative to the germline gene, one junction end is altered; a read error may explain this. The rearrangement uses TRBV3-1 and TRBJ2-7, with 7 nucleotides matching TRBD1. The CDR3 runs 17 residues. From germline, CDR1 is LGHDT and CDR2 YNNKEL (reference sequence). The CDR3 coding sequence is TGCGCCAGCAGCCCTCCCCCCCGAGGGGGCAACTCCTACGAGCAGTACTTC. Its protein product is CASSPPPRGGNSYEQYF.

The sample holds a few counts of this clonotype. The rearrangement joins TRBV12-3 or TRBV12-4 to TRBJ2-2, with D hard to call. This CDR3 contains 14 residues. Trimming took off 3 bases at V and 4 bases at J, with 9 bases between the two ends. The CDR3 loop is CASSFSTITGELFF. The CDR3 bases are TGTGCCAGCAGTTTTTCCACTATCACCGGGGAGCTGTTTTTT.

In its sample, this clonotype was seen once. The genes are TRBV4-1 and TRBJ1-5; no definite D call. Trimming stripped 4 bases from V and 6 bases from J, with 10 bases between. The CDR3 is 13 amino acids. The germline V gene encodes CDR1 MGHRA and CDR2 YSYEKL. In DNA, the CDR3 is TGCGCCAGCAGCCCGACGGAAGTTCAGCCCCAGCATTTT. This sequence encodes CASSPTEVQPQHF.